This is a list of T cell receptor beta chains from one sample in a study of metastatic and nonmetastatic thyroid tumors. TCRdb re-called the PCR reads through MiXCR. The table records 70,000 or so clones, approximately 15% of them present only once. The sequenced material came from blood. Every receptor here comes from a male donor with papillary thyroid cancer or a benign thyroid nodule (not recorded which). Some clones in this sample may be carry-over from other donors' samples. The CDR3 runs from the conserved cysteine through the conserved F or W. The order of the fields is D gene, V gene, clone size, J gene, CDR3 protein, CDR3 DNA. The D gene is left open where the match is weak. Only some rows state a clone size, as once, few, many or a class for expanded clones.

d_call: TRBD1; v_call: TRBV7-6; clone_size: many; j_call: TRBJ2-5; cdr3_aa: CASSPGTGTPTQYF; cdr3_nt: TGTGCCAGCAGCCCCGGGACAGGGACGCCGACCCAGTACTTC
d_call: TRBD2; v_call: TRBV18; clone_size: -; j_call: TRBJ2-5; cdr3_aa: CASSPSGLVGGETQYF; cdr3_nt: TGTGCCAGCTCACCGTCGGGACTAGTGGGGGGAGAGACCCAGTACTTC
d_call: -; v_call: TRBV5-4; clone_size: many; j_call: TRBJ2-7; cdr3_aa: CASSLEFGSSYEQYF; cdr3_nt: TGTGCCAGCAGCTTGGAGTTCGGAAGCTCCTACGAGCAGTACTTC
d_call: TRBD1; v_call: TRBV7-8; clone_size: -; j_call: TRBJ2-7; cdr3_aa: CASSRTGAEQYF; cdr3_nt: TGTGCCAGCAGCCGAACAGGGGCCGAGCAGTACTTC
d_call: -; v_call: TRBV6-5; clone_size: few; j_call: TRBJ1-1; cdr3_aa: CANSYSSGAYTEAFF; cdr3_nt: TGTGCCAACAGTTACTCGAGCGGGGCCTACACTGAAGCTTTCTTT
d_call: -; v_call: TRBV6-5; clone_size: few; j_call: TRBJ1-1; cdr3_aa: CASSSIQYGNTESFF; cdr3_nt: TGTGCCAGCAGTTCCATACAGTACGGGAACACTGAATCTTTCTTT
d_call: -; v_call: TRBV5-1; clone_size: many; j_call: TRBJ2-2; cdr3_aa: CASSLPAWGINTGELFF; cdr3_nt: TGCGCCAGCAGCTTGCCAGCCTGGGGGATTAACACCGGGGAGCTGTTTTTT
d_call: -; v_call: TRBV6-9; clone_size: -; j_call: TRBJ2-2; cdr3_aa: CASSYGQGGTGELFF; cdr3_nt: TGTGCCAGCAGTTATGGCCAGGGGGGGACCGGGGAGCTGTTTTTT
d_call: -; v_call: TRBV5-1; clone_size: -; j_call: TRBJ2-2; cdr3_aa: CASSSRVGTGELFF; cdr3_nt: TGCGCCAGCAGCTCGAGGGTCGGCACCGGGGAGCTGTTTTTT
d_call: TRBD2; v_call: TRBV12-3/TRBV12-4; clone_size: -; j_call: TRBJ2-1; cdr3_aa: CASSLLAGEGSEQFF; cdr3_nt: TGTGCCAGCAGTCTTCTAGCGGGAGAAGGCAGTGAGCAGTTCTTC
d_call: -; v_call: TRBV28; clone_size: many; j_call: TRBJ1-2; cdr3_aa: CASSLGLSGIWGYTF; cdr3_nt: TGTGCCAGCAGTTTAGGCCTATCAGGGATTTGGGGCTACACCTTC
d_call: -; v_call: TRBV7-9; clone_size: many; j_call: TRBJ1-1; cdr3_aa: CASSLKDSATEAFF; cdr3_nt: TGTGCCAGCAGCTTAAAAGACAGCGCAACTGAAGCTTTCTTT
d_call: TRBD2; v_call: TRBV19; clone_size: many; j_call: TRBJ2-7; cdr3_aa: CASSSTSGPYEQYF; cdr3_nt: TGTGCCAGTAGTTCTACTAGCGGGCCCTACGAGCAGTACTTC
d_call: TRBD1; v_call: TRBV3-1; clone_size: many; j_call: TRBJ1-2; cdr3_aa: CASSQEQGKGGYTF; cdr3_nt: TGTGCCAGCAGCCAAGAACAGGGGAAGGGTGGCTACACCTTC
d_call: -; v_call: TRBV27; clone_size: many; j_call: TRBJ2-2; cdr3_aa: CASSQYAGELFF; cdr3_nt: TGTGCCAGCAGTCAGTACGCCGGGGAGCTGTTTTTT
d_call: -; v_call: TRBV5-8; clone_size: many; j_call: TRBJ2-1; cdr3_aa: CASSSVAWPNEQFF; cdr3_nt: TGTGCCAGCAGCTCGGTGGCCTGGCCTAATGAGCAGTTCTTC
d_call: -; v_call: TRBV27; clone_size: few; j_call: TRBJ2-7; cdr3_aa: CASSSPSGTSPYEQYF; cdr3_nt: TGTGCCAGCAGTTCCCCATCAGGTACTAGCCCCTACGAGCAGTACTTC
d_call: -; v_call: TRBV20-1; clone_size: -; j_call: TRBJ2-7; cdr3_aa: CSARMRVSYEQYF; cdr3_nt: TGCAGTGCTAGGATGCGGGTCTCCTATGAGCAGTACTTC
d_call: -; v_call: TRBV7-8; clone_size: many; j_call: TRBJ1-2; cdr3_aa: CASSPGGGTPYGYTF; cdr3_nt: TGTGCCAGCAGCCCGGGCGGCGGCACCCCCTATGGCTACACCTTC
d_call: TRBD2; v_call: TRBV3-1; clone_size: many; j_call: TRBJ2-7; cdr3_aa: CASSQDLISGRVVGYEQYF; cdr3_nt: TGTGCCAGCAGCCAAGATCTGATAAGCGGGAGGGTCGTAGGCTACGAGCAGTACTTC
d_call: -; v_call: TRBV7-2; clone_size: many; j_call: TRBJ1-1; cdr3_aa: CASSFSVGGPEAFF; cdr3_nt: TGTGCCAGCAGCTTTTCGGTAGGCGGGCCTGAAGCTTTCTTT
d_call: TRBD1; v_call: TRBV5-1; clone_size: -; j_call: TRBJ2-7; cdr3_aa: CATPLGQGCHEQYF; cdr3_nt: TGCGCCACCCCCCTGGGACAGGGTTGCCACGAGCAGTACTTC
d_call: -; v_call: TRBV4-1; clone_size: -; j_call: TRBJ1-2; cdr3_aa: CASSQDRATISNYGYTF; cdr3_nt: TGCGCCAGCAGCCAAGATAGGGCTACAATTTCTAACTATGGCTACACCTTC
d_call: TRBD2; v_call: TRBV7-2; clone_size: -; j_call: TRBJ2-7; cdr3_aa: CASGRGSSYEQYF; cdr3_nt: TGTGCCAGCGGGCGGGGGAGCTCCTACGAGCAGTACTTC
d_call: -; v_call: TRBV7-9; clone_size: many; j_call: TRBJ2-5; cdr3_aa: CASSLSARGLGETQYF; cdr3_nt: TGTGCCAGCAGCTTATCAGCGCGGGGCTTGGGGGAGACCCAGTACTTC
d_call: -; v_call: TRBV28; clone_size: few; j_call: TRBJ1-2; cdr3_aa: CASSPKYGYTF; cdr3_nt: TGTGCCAGCAGTCCAAAATATGGCTACACCTTC
d_call: -; v_call: TRBV11-1; clone_size: -; j_call: TRBJ2-3; cdr3_aa: CASILALWGRKRELDTQYF; cdr3_nt: TGTGCCAGCATCTTAGCCCTCTGGGGCCGGAAGCGTGAGTTAGATACGCAGTATTTT
d_call: -; v_call: TRBV5-1; clone_size: many; j_call: TRBJ1-5; cdr3_aa: CASSSGALNGNQPQHF; cdr3_nt: TGCGCCAGCAGCTCAGGGGCCCTAAACGGCAATCAGCCCCAGCATTTT
d_call: -; v_call: TRBV29-1; clone_size: many; j_call: TRBJ2-2; cdr3_aa: CSVTLAYRDGSTGELFF; cdr3_nt: TGCAGCGTTACCCTCGCCTACAGGGACGGTAGCACCGGGGAGCTGTTTTTT
d_call: TRBD1; v_call: TRBV5-1; clone_size: -; j_call: TRBJ2-2; cdr3_aa: CASSEGQYTGELFF; cdr3_nt: TGCGCCAGCAGCGAGGGACAGTACACCGGGGAGCTGTTTTTT
d_call: -; v_call: TRBV6-2/TRBV6-3; clone_size: few; j_call: TRBJ2-3; cdr3_aa: CASSYSEHPQYF; cdr3_nt: TGTGCCAGCAGTTACTCGGAACATCCCCAGTATTTT
d_call: TRBD2; v_call: TRBV2; clone_size: few; j_call: TRBJ2-7; cdr3_aa: CASTQLAGASEQYF; cdr3_nt: TGTGCCTCCACTCAACTAGCGGGAGCTAGCGAGCAGTACTTC
d_call: TRBD1; v_call: TRBV2; clone_size: many; j_call: TRBJ2-3; cdr3_aa: CASSGTGGTDTQYF; cdr3_nt: TGTGCCAGCAGTGGGACAGGGGGGACAGATACGCAGTATTTT
d_call: -; v_call: TRBV5-8; clone_size: -; j_call: TRBJ2-1; cdr3_aa: CASSLSPACDEQFF; cdr3_nt: TGTGCCAGTAGCTTGAGCCCAGCCTGCGATGAGCAGTTCTTC
d_call: TRBD1; v_call: TRBV4-2; clone_size: -; j_call: TRBJ1-2; cdr3_aa: CASSQNRDSYGYTF; cdr3_nt: TGTGCCAGCAGCCAGAACCGGGACAGCTATGGCTACACCTTC
d_call: TRBD2; v_call: TRBV6-1; clone_size: many; j_call: TRBJ2-4; cdr3_aa: CASRAAGVNIQYF; cdr3_nt: TGTGCCAGCAGAGCTGCGGGGGTCAACATTCAGTACTTC
d_call: -; v_call: TRBV27; clone_size: many; j_call: TRBJ1-4; cdr3_aa: CASSLGGGVEKLFF; cdr3_nt: TGTGCCAGCAGTTTAGGGGGGGGGGTTGAAAAACTGTTTTTT
d_call: -; v_call: TRBV6-1; clone_size: -; j_call: TRBJ2-7; cdr3_aa: CASSLDEGTEQYF; cdr3_nt: TGTGCCAGCAGCCTAGACGAGGGGACCGAGCAGTACTTC
d_call: -; v_call: TRBV20-1; clone_size: many; j_call: TRBJ1-3; cdr3_aa: CSARERTAGNTIYF; cdr3_nt: TGCAGTGCTAGAGAGAGAACAGCTGGAAACACCATATATTTT
d_call: -; v_call: TRBV29-1; clone_size: -; j_call: TRBJ2-6; cdr3_aa: CSVEGGGGANVLTF; cdr3_nt: TGCAGCGTTGAAGGGGGCGGTGGGGCCAACGTCCTGACTTTC
d_call: -; v_call: TRBV28; clone_size: many; j_call: TRBJ2-4; cdr3_aa: CASSLVGDLAKNIQYF; cdr3_nt: TGTGCCAGCAGTTTAGTGGGAGACCTAGCCAAAAACATTCAGTACTTC
d_call: -; v_call: TRBV12-3/TRBV12-4; clone_size: many; j_call: TRBJ1-2; cdr3_aa: CASRSGGEDGYTF; cdr3_nt: TGTGCCAGCAGGTCGGGGGGCGAGGATGGCTACACCTTC
d_call: -; v_call: TRBV6-2/TRBV6-3; clone_size: few; j_call: TRBJ2-2; cdr3_aa: CASIFTNTGELFF; cdr3_nt: TGTGCCAGCATTTTCACGAACACCGGGGAGCTGTTTTTT
d_call: -; v_call: TRBV2; clone_size: -; j_call: TRBJ1-2; cdr3_aa: CAKSGTYVFYGYTF; cdr3_nt: TGTGCCAAATCCGGGACGTACGTCTTCTATGGCTACACCTTC
d_call: -; v_call: TRBV5-1; clone_size: many; j_call: TRBJ1-3; cdr3_aa: CASSYSTASSGNTIYF; cdr3_nt: TGCGCCAGCAGCTATTCCACAGCGAGCTCTGGAAACACCATATATTTT
d_call: TRBD2; v_call: TRBV7-9; clone_size: many; j_call: TRBJ2-3; cdr3_aa: CASRSGSADTQYF; cdr3_nt: TGTGCCAGCAGAAGCGGGAGCGCAGATACGCAGTATTTT
d_call: TRBD1; v_call: TRBV7-8; clone_size: -; j_call: TRBJ1-6; cdr3_aa: CASSSGTGGIIPLHF; cdr3_nt: TGTGCCAGCAGCTCCGGGACAGGGGGAATTATACCCCTCCACTTT
d_call: TRBD1; v_call: TRBV18; clone_size: many; j_call: TRBJ1-1; cdr3_aa: CASSPKRDRLNTEAFF; cdr3_nt: TGTGCCAGCTCACCAAAGCGGGACAGATTGAACACTGAAGCTTTCTTT
d_call: -; v_call: TRBV10-1; clone_size: many; j_call: TRBJ1-2; cdr3_aa: CASSGSLERGLGNYGYTF; cdr3_nt: TGCGCCAGCAGTGGGAGCCTCGAACGCGGCTTGGGGAACTATGGCTACACCTTC
d_call: -; v_call: TRBV5-1; clone_size: many; j_call: TRBJ2-3; cdr3_aa: CASSLAPGGGAQYF; cdr3_nt: TGCGCCAGCAGCTTGGCGCCCGGGGGTGGGGCGCAGTATTTT
d_call: TRBD1; v_call: TRBV2; clone_size: many; j_call: TRBJ2-5; cdr3_aa: CASSEAGTGGFKETQYF; cdr3_nt: TGTGCCAGCAGTGAAGCGGGGACAGGGGGCTTCAAAGAGACCCAGTACTTC
d_call: -; v_call: TRBV3-1; clone_size: many; j_call: TRBJ1-2; cdr3_aa: CASSHPRDSLGYGYTF; cdr3_nt: TGTGCCAGCAGCCACCCCCGGGACTCCCTGGGCTATGGCTACACCTTC
d_call: -; v_call: TRBV5-4; clone_size: many; j_call: TRBJ2-1; cdr3_aa: CASSGPSGEQFF; cdr3_nt: TGTGCCAGCAGCGGCCCATCCGGTGAGCAGTTCTTC
d_call: -; v_call: TRBV20-1; clone_size: many; j_call: TRBJ1-1; cdr3_aa: CSASSGKVHTEAFF; cdr3_nt: TGCAGTGCTAGCTCAGGGAAAGTGCACACTGAAGCTTTCTTT
d_call: -; v_call: TRBV20-1; clone_size: many; j_call: TRBJ2-7; cdr3_aa: CSVFSFRAVYEQYF; cdr3_nt: TGCAGTGTCTTCTCCTTCAGAGCTGTGTACGAGCAGTACTTC
d_call: -; v_call: TRBV27; clone_size: many; j_call: TRBJ2-3; cdr3_aa: CASSITSTDTQYF; cdr3_nt: TGTGCCAGCAGTATCACTAGCACAGATACGCAGTATTTT
d_call: TRBD2; v_call: TRBV6-2/TRBV6-3; clone_size: many; j_call: TRBJ2-4; cdr3_aa: CASSYRAGGYIQYF; cdr3_nt: TGTGCCAGCAGTTACCGGGCGGGAGGGTACATTCAGTACTTC
d_call: TRBD1; v_call: TRBV11-2; clone_size: many; j_call: TRBJ1-2; cdr3_aa: CASSPTGGGSYGYTF; cdr3_nt: TGTGCCAGCAGCCCCACAGGGGGCGGAAGCTATGGCTACACCTTC
d_call: -; v_call: TRBV28; clone_size: many; j_call: TRBJ1-2; cdr3_aa: CASSFRTAYGYTF; cdr3_nt: TGTGCCAGCAGTTTCCGGACAGCCTATGGCTACACCTTC
d_call: -; v_call: TRBV28; clone_size: few; j_call: TRBJ2-5; cdr3_aa: CASILSTEAIDTQYF; cdr3_nt: TGTGCCAGCATCCTATCGACGGAGGCTATAGATACCCAGTACTTC